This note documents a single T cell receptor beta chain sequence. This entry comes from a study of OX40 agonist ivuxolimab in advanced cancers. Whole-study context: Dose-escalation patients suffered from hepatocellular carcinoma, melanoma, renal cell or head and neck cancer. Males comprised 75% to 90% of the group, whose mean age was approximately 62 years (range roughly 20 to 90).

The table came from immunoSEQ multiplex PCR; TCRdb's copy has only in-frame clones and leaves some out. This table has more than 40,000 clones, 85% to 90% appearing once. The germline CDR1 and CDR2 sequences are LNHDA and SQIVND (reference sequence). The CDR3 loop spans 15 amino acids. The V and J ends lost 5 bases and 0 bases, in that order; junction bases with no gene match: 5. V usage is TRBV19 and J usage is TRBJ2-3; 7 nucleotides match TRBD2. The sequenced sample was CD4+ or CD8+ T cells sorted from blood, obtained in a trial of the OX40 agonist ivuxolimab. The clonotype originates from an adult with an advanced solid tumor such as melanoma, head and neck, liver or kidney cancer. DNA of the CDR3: TGTGCCAGTAGTCTAGGGACTACTAGCACAGATACGCAGTATTTT. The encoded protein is CASSLGTTSTDTQYF.